Listed below are T cell receptor beta chains from one sample, sequenced in a study of T cell responses to AZD1222 COVID-19 vaccine. Profiling relied on immunoSEQ multiplex PCR, and the TCRdb table lists in-frame clones only, not all of them. The sample records roughly 80,000 clones, over 75% being singletons. The sample in question was peripheral blood, obtained on day 0 of MenACWY control vaccination. All receptors come from an adult in good health. Both conserved end residues are part of each CDR3. The D gene is left open where the match is weak. Some rows have no size entry. The others give once, few or many, or a class for an expanded clone.

d_call: .; clone_size: .; j_call: TRBJ1-1; v_call: TRBV4-1; cdr3_nt: TGCGCCAGCAGCCAAGATTTCGGTCTCCTGGGGACTGAAGCTTTCTTT; cdr3_aa: CASSQDFGLLGTEAFF
d_call: .; clone_size: .; j_call: TRBJ2-2; v_call: TRBV3-1/TRBV3-2; cdr3_nt: TGTGCCAGCAGCCACCCAAAAAACTCCGGGGAGCTGTTTTTT; cdr3_aa: CASSHPKNSGELFF
d_call: .; clone_size: .; j_call: TRBJ2-7; v_call: TRBV7-7; cdr3_nt: TGTGCCAGCAGCTTAGGCGGAACCTACGAGCAGTACTTC; cdr3_aa: CASSLGGTYEQYF
d_call: .; clone_size: .; j_call: TRBJ2-5; v_call: TRBV28; cdr3_nt: TGTGCCAGCAGTTCCGGGGGCGTGAACCAAGAGACCCAGTACTTC; cdr3_aa: CASSSGGVNQETQYF
d_call: .; clone_size: .; j_call: TRBJ2-6; v_call: TRBV9; cdr3_nt: TGTGCCAGCAGTACGAAGGCAGCCCTTTGGTTCGGCGGGGCCAACGTCCTGACTTTC; cdr3_aa: CASSTKAALWFGGANVLTF
d_call: TRBD1; clone_size: .; j_call: TRBJ1-2; v_call: TRBV28; cdr3_nt: TGTGCCAGCAGTTTATCCTCGACAGGGGACTATGGCTACACCTTC; cdr3_aa: CASSLSSTGDYGYTF
d_call: .; clone_size: .; j_call: TRBJ2-7; v_call: TRBV19; cdr3_nt: TGTGCCAGTAAAACTTCTGATTTAAGCTCCTACGAGCAGTACTTC; cdr3_aa: CASKTSDLSSYEQYF
d_call: .; clone_size: .; j_call: TRBJ2-7; v_call: TRBV11-2; cdr3_nt: TGTGCCAGCAGCCATGGACTTCCCTACGAGCAGTACTTC; cdr3_aa: CASSHGLPYEQYF
d_call: .; clone_size: .; j_call: TRBJ1-4; v_call: TRBV3-1/TRBV3-2; cdr3_nt: TGTGCCAGCAGCAGTGGTTCTAATGAAAAACTGTTTTTT; cdr3_aa: CASSSGSNEKLFF
d_call: TRBD2; clone_size: .; j_call: TRBJ2-5; v_call: TRBV19; cdr3_nt: TGCGCCAGTAGTATAACACCACCCGGGAGGGGGGAGACCCAGTACTTC; cdr3_aa: CASSITPPGRGETQYF
d_call: TRBD1; clone_size: .; j_call: TRBJ2-2; v_call: TRBV6-5; cdr3_nt: TGTGCCAGCAGTTCAACCGGGACAGGGTTTGTCGGGGAGCTGTTTTTT; cdr3_aa: CASSSTGTGFVGELFF
d_call: .; clone_size: .; j_call: TRBJ1-1; v_call: TRBV10-1; cdr3_nt: TGCGCCAGCAGTGATGGTGGGTCGAGCACTGAAGCTTTCTTT; cdr3_aa: CASSDGGSSTEAFF
d_call: .; clone_size: .; j_call: TRBJ1-1; v_call: TRBV12-3/TRBV12-4; cdr3_nt: TGTGCCAGCAGTTTACATGAGGTGATGCTAGCTTTCTTT; cdr3_aa: CASSLHEVMLAFF
d_call: .; clone_size: .; j_call: TRBJ1-5; v_call: TRBV28; cdr3_nt: TGTGCCAATTGGGAAGGGAGAAAGGGCAATCAGCCCCAGCATTTT; cdr3_aa: CANWEGRKGNQPQHF
d_call: .; clone_size: .; j_call: TRBJ1-3; v_call: TRBV27; cdr3_nt: TGTGCCAGCAAAGCCGGGCCCTCTGGAAACACCATATATTTT; cdr3_aa: CASKAGPSGNTIYF
d_call: TRBD1; clone_size: .; j_call: TRBJ1-2; v_call: TRBV9; cdr3_nt: TGTGCCAGCAGCGGCCCTAAGGGACAGACTTACGGCTACACCTTC; cdr3_aa: CASSGPKGQTYGYTF
d_call: TRBD1; clone_size: .; j_call: TRBJ2-1; v_call: TRBV5-8; cdr3_nt: TGTGCCAGCAGCTTGTATAGGTTCGGGGATTGGACAGGGTCCTACAATGAGCAGTTCTTC; cdr3_aa: CASSLYRFGDWTGSYNEQFF
d_call: .; clone_size: .; j_call: TRBJ1-3; v_call: TRBV28; cdr3_nt: TGTGCCAGTGGGCTACGGATTAATAGGGGAACTGGAAACACCATATATTTT; cdr3_aa: CASGLRINRGTGNTIYF
d_call: TRBD1; clone_size: once; j_call: TRBJ2-2; v_call: TRBV6-5; cdr3_nt: TGTGCCAGCAGACCGGGACAGCGGAACACCGGGGAGCTGTTTTTT; cdr3_aa: CASRPGQRNTGELFF
d_call: TRBD2; clone_size: .; j_call: TRBJ2-3; v_call: TRBV27; cdr3_nt: TGTGCCAGCAGTCCACTAGCGGGAGGGCCAGGAGATACGCAGTATTTT; cdr3_aa: CASSPLAGGPGDTQYF
d_call: .; clone_size: .; j_call: TRBJ2-3; v_call: TRBV5-1; cdr3_nt: TGCGCCAGCAGCCAACGGGATACGCAGTATTTT; cdr3_aa: CASSQRDTQYF
d_call: .; clone_size: .; j_call: TRBJ2-1; v_call: TRBV29-1; cdr3_nt: TGCAGCGTTGAAGTAGGGGGTCGTAGCTTTCGATACAATGAGCAGTTCTTC; cdr3_aa: CSVEVGGRSFRYNEQFF
d_call: .; clone_size: .; j_call: TRBJ1-5; v_call: TRBV5-6; cdr3_nt: TGTGCCAGCAGCTTAACGGGTCAGCCCCAGCATTTT; cdr3_aa: CASSLTGQPQHF
d_call: .; clone_size: once; j_call: TRBJ2-5; v_call: TRBV19; cdr3_nt: TGTGCCAGTAGGCCAAGGGGGGTTCTCCAAGAGACCCAGTACTTC; cdr3_aa: CASRPRGVLQETQYF
d_call: TRBD2; clone_size: .; j_call: TRBJ2-4; v_call: TRBV6-2/TRBV6-3; cdr3_nt: TGTGCCAGCATCCCCGCCGGGCTAGCGGGAGTTGGGGAGGCCAAAAACATTCAGTACTTC; cdr3_aa: CASIPAGLAGVGEAKNIQYF
d_call: .; clone_size: .; j_call: TRBJ2-7; v_call: TRBV11-2; cdr3_nt: TGTGCCAGCAGCTTAGGGCACAGCTCCTACGAGCAGTACTTC; cdr3_aa: CASSLGHSSYEQYF
d_call: .; clone_size: .; j_call: TRBJ1-1; v_call: TRBV6-6; cdr3_nt: TGTGCCAGCAGTAAGGAGAACACTGAAGCTTTCTTT; cdr3_aa: CASSKENTEAFF